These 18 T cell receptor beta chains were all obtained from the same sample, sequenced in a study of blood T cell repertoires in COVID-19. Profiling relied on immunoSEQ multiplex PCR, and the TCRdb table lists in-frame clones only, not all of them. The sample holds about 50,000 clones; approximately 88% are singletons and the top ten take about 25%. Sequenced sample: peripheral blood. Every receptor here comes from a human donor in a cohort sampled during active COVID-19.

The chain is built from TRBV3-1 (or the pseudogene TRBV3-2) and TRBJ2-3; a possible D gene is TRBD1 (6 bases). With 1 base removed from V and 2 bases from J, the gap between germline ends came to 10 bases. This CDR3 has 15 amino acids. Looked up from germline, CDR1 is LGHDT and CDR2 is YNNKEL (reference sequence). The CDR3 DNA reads TGTGCCAGCAGCCAAGGGACAGAGATCACAGATACGCAGTATTTT. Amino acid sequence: CASSQGTEITDTQYF.

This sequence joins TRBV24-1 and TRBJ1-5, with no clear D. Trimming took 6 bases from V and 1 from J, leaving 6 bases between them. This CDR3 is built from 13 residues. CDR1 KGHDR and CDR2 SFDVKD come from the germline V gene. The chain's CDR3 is CATSQFSNQPQHF. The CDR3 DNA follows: TGTGCCACCAGTCAATTCAGCAATCAGCCCCAGCATTTT.

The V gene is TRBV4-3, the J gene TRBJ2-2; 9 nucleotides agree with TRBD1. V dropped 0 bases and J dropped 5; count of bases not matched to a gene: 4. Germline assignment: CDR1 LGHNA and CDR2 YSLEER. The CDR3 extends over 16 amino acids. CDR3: CASSQDRQGGTGELFF. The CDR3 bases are TGCGCCAGCAGCCAAGATCGACAGGGGGGAACCGGGGAGCTGTTTTTT.

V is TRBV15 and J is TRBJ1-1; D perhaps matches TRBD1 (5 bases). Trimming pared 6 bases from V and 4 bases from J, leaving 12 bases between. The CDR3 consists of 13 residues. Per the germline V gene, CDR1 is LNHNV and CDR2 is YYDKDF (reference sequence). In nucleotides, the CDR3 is TGTGCCACCAGAGAAAACGGGGGCACTGAAGCTTTCTTT. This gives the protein CATRENGGTEAFF.

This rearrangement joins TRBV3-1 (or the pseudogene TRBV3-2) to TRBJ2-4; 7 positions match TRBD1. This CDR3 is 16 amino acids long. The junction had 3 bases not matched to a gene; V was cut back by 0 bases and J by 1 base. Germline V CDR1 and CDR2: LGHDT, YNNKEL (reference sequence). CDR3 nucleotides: TGTGCCAGCAGCCAAGATTCCAGGGGGGCCAAAAACATTCAGTACTTC. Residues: CASSQDSRGAKNIQYF.

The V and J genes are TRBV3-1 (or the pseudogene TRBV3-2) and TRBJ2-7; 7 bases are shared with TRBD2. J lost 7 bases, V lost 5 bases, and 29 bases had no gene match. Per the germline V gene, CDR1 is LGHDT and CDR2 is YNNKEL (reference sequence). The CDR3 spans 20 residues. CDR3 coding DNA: TGTGCCAGCAGCAGCCGGGGGTCTGGCGGGGGTTACGCCCCCTCTCGTGAGCAGTACGTC. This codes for CASSSRGSGGGYAPSREQYV.

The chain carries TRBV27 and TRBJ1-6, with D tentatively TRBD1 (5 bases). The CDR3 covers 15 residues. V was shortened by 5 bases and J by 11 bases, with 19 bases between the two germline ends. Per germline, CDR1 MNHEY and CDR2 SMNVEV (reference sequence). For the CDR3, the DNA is TGTGCCAGCAGTGTCTCGGGAGGGGCCGAAACACCCCTCCACTTT. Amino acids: CASSVSGGAETPLHF.

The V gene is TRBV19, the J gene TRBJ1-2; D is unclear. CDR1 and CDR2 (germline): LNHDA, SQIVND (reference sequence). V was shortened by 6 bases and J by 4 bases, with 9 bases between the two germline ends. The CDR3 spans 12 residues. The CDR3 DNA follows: TGTGCCAGTAGGGGCGTTGGCTATGGCTACACCTTC. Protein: CASRGVGYGYTF.

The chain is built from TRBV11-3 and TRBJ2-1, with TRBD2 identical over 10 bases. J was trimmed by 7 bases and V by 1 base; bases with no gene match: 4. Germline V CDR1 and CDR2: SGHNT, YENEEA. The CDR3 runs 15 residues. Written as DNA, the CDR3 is TGTGCCAGCAGCTTAGTGCTGACTAGCGGGAATGAGCAGTTCTTC. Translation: CASSLVLTSGNEQFF. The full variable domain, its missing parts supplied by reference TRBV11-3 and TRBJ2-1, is EAGVVQSPRYKIIEKKQPVAFWCNPISGHNTLYWYLQNLGQGPELLIRYENEEAVDDSQLPKDRFSAERLKGVDSTLKIQPAELGDSAVYLCASSLVLTSGNEQFFGPGTRLTVL.

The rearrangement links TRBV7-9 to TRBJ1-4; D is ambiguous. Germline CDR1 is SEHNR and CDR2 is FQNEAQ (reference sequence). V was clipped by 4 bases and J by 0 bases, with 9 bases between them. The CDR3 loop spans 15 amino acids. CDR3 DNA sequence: TGTGCCAGCAGCTCTTCGGTTGCAACTAATGAAAAACTGTTTTTT. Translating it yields CASSSSVATNEKLFF.

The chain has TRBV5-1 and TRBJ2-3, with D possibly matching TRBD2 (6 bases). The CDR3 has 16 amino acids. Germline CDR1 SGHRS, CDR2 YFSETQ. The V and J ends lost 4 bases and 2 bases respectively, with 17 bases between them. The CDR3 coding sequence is TGCGCCAGCAGCACCTCCGGGAGCAAAACCACAGATACGCAGTATTTT. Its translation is CASSTSGSKTTDTQYF.

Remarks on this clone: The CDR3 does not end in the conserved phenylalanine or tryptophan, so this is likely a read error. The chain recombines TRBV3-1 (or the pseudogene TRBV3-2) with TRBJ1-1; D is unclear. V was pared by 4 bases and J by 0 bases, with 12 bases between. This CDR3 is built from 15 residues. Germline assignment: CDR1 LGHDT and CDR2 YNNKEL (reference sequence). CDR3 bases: TGTGCCAGCAGCCGCTCGACGGGGATGAACACTGAAGCTTTCCTT. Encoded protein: CASSRSTGMNTEAFL.

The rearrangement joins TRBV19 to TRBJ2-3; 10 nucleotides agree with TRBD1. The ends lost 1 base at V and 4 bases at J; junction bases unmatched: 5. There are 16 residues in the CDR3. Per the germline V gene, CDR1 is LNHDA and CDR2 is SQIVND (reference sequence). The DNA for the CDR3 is TGTGCCAGTAGTATAGTGGGACAGGGGTGGGCAGATACGCAGTATTTT. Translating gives CASSIVGQGWADTQYF. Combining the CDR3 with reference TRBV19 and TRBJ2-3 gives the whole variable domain DGGITQSPKYLFRKEGQNVTLSCEQNLNHDAMYWYRQDPGQGLRLIYYSQIVNDFQKGDIAEGYSVSREKKESFPLTVTSAQKNPTAFYLCASSIVGQGWADTQYFGPGTRLTVL.

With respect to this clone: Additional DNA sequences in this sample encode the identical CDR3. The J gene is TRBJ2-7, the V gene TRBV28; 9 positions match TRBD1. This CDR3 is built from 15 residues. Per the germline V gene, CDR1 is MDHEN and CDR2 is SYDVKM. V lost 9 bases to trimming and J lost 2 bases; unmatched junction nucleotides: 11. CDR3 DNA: TGTGCCAGTAGTCAAGGGACAGGGTATCCCTACGAGCAGTACGTC. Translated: CASSQGTGYPYEQYV.

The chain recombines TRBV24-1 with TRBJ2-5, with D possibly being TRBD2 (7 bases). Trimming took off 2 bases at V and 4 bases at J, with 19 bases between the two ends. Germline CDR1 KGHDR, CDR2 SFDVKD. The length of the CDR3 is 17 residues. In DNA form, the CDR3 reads TGTGCCACCAGTGATTCCCCCGGGGGGCTTCTTGGAGAGACCCAGTACTTC. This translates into CATSDSPGGLLGETQYF.

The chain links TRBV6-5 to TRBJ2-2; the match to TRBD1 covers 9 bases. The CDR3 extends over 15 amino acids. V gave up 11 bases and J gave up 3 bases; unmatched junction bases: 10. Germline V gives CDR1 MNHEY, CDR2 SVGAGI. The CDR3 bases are TGTGCCTCCGACAGGGGGTCGCCTTACACCGGGGAGCTGTTTTTT. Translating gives CASDRGSPYTGELFF.

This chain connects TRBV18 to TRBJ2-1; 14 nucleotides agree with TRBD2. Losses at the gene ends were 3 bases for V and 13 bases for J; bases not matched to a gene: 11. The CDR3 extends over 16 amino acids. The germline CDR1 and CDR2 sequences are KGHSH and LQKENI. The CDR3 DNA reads TGTGCCAGCTCACCCCCGGGACTAGCGGGAGAAAGGGGCCAGTTCTTC. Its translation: CASSPPGLAGERGQFF.

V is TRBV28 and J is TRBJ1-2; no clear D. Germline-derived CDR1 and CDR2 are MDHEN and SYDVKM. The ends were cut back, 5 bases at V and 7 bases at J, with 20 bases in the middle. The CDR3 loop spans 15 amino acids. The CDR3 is CASSPTGGFSSGYTF. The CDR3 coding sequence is TGTGCCAGCAGTCCCACCGGAGGGTTTTCGAGTGGCTACACCTTC.